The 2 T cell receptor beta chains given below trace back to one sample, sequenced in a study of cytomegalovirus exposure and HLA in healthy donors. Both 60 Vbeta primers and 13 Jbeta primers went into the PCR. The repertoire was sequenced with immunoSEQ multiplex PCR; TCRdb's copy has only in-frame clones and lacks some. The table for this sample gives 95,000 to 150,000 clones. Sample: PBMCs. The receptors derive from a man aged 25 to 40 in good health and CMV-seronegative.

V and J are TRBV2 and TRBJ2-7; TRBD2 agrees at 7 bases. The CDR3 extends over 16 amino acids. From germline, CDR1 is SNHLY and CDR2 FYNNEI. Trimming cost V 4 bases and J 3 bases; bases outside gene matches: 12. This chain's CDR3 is CASSGGVTSSNYEQYF. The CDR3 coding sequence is TGTGCCAGCAGTGGGGGAGTGACTAGCAGCAACTACGAGCAGTACTTC.

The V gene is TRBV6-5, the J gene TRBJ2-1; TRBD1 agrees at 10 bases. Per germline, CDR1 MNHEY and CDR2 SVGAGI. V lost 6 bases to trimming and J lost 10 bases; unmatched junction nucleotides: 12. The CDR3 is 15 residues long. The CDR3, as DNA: TGTGCCAGCAGAAACCGGGACAGGGGAGTAGAGGAGCAGTTCTTC. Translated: CASRNRDRGVEEQFF.